These 4 T cell receptor beta chains were sequenced from one sample in a study of blood T cell repertoires in COVID-19. Sequencing used immunoSEQ multiplex PCR; TCRdb keeps in-frame clones, though not all of them. The sample lists some 260,000 clones; 82% were seen once. The source material was peripheral blood. These receptors all come from a woman between 18 and 29 years old with acute or convalescent COVID-19.

The J gene is TRBJ1-5, the V gene TRBV18; 8 positions match TRBD1. The V and J ends lost 6 bases and 3 bases, in that order; junction bases with no gene match: 4. The CDR3 runs to 14 residues. CDR1 is KGHSH, CDR2 LQKENI, per germline. The CDR3: CASSQQGDNQPQHF. The DNA for the CDR3 is TGTGCCAGCTCTCAACAGGGGGACAATCAGCCCCAGCATTTT.

The chain links TRBV6-5 to TRBJ1-4, with 8 bases identical to TRBD1. With 5 bases clipped from V and 12 bases from J, the junction kept 8 bases outside the gene matches. CDR3 length equals 13 residues. Germline CDR1 MNHEY, CDR2 SVGAGI. In DNA form, the CDR3 reads TGTGCCAGCAGTCCAGGGGGCGAGGAAGAACTGTTTTTT. Residues: CASSPGGEEELFF.

The sample holds one count of this clone. The chain carries TRBV18 and TRBJ2-5; 8 bases match TRBD1. Unmatched junction bases numbered 16, after V lost 3 bases and J lost 4 bases. The CDR3 length is 18 residues. Germline V gene data show CDR1 as KGHSH and CDR2 as LQKENI. The CDR3 is CASSPRLSSGTGGETQYF. The CDR3 region has the DNA TGTGCCAGCTCACCCCGGCTGTCATCCGGGACAGGAGGAGAGACCCAGTACTTC. The full variable domain, with the rest looked up from reference TRBV18 and TRBJ2-5, is NAGVMQNPRHLVRRRGQEARLRCSPMKGHSHVYWYRQLPEEGLKFMVYLQKENIIDESGMPKERFSAEFPKEGPSILRIQQVVRGDSAAYFCASSPRLSSGTGGETQYFGPGTRLLVL.

V usage is TRBV6-5 and J usage is TRBJ1-5; no firm D call. This CDR3 is 15 amino acids long. Trimming shortened V by 8 bases and J by 0 bases, and 14 bases separated the two germline ends. Germline V gene sequence: CDR1 MNHEY, CDR2 SVGAGI. The CDR3 loop reads CASVLKDFSNQPQHF. DNA of the CDR3: TGTGCCAGCGTCCTCAAGGACTTTAGCAATCAGCCCCAGCATTTT.